A single sample is the source of the 8 T cell receptor beta chains below, sequenced in a study of cytomegalovirus exposure and HLA in healthy donors. Both 60 Vbeta primers and 13 Jbeta primers went into the PCR. TCRdb's table, derived via immunoSEQ multiplex PCR, lists solely in-frame clones and lacks some. The table records more than 40,000 clones, approximately 84% of them present only once. The sample consisted of PBMCs. These receptors all stem from a man aged 50-60 years in good health and CMV-seronegative.

The V and J genes are TRBV7-2 and TRBJ1-4; possible D gene TRBD1, 5 bases. The V end lost 2 bases, the J end lost 7 bases, and 11 bases lay between the germline ends. The CDR3 spans 14 residues. The germline V gene encodes CDR1 SGHTA and CDR2 FQGNSA. CDR3 in amino acids: CASSLQGSIEKLFF. The CDR3 region has the DNA TGTGCCAGCAGCTTACAGGGTTCGATTGAAAAACTGTTTTTT.

The V and J genes are TRBV7-9 and TRBJ1-2; the match to TRBD1 covers 8 bases. With 0 bases clipped from V and 4 bases from J, the junction kept 16 bases outside the gene matches. This CDR3 region has 19 residues. CDR1 SEHNR and CDR2 FQNEAQ come from the germline V gene (reference sequence). The CDR3 DNA reads TGTGCCAGCAGCTTAGCGCTAGGGACAGGTTGGACCGCTCGCTATGGCTACACCTTC. This translates into CASSLALGTGWTARYGYTF. The complete variable domain, with remaining parts taken from reference TRBV7-9 and TRBJ1-2, reads DTGVSQNPRHKITKRGQNVTFRCDPISEHNRLYWYRQTLGQGPEFLTYFQNEAQLEKSRLLSDRFSAERPKGSFSTLEIQRTEQGDSAMYLCASSLALGTGWTARYGYTFGSGTRLTVV.

The sample holds one count of this clone. This CDR3 is CASSLTPRGTDTQYF. The CDR3 DNA follows: TGTGCCAGCAGCTTAACCCCCAGGGGCACAGATACGCAGTATTTT. The chain couples TRBV7-3 to TRBJ2-3, with a weak D call TRBD1 (5 bases). The CDR3 contains 15 residues. V lost 0 bases to trimming and J lost 1 base, with 8 bases between them. Germline-derived CDR1 and CDR2 are SGHTA and FQGTGA.

V usage is TRBV4-3 and J usage is TRBJ2-1; 7 bases fit TRBD2. The germline gives CDR1 LGHNA, CDR2 YSLEER. The CDR3 runs to 15 residues. The V segment lost 1 base and the J segment 7 bases; nucleotides outside the gene matches: 7. The CDR3 coding sequence is TGCGCCAGCAGCCAAGGGGGGGGACTGCTTAATGAGCAGTTCTTC. The encoded protein is CASSQGGGLLNEQFF.

The rearrangement links TRBV7-2 to TRBJ2-1; tentative D call: TRBD2 (5 bases). The CDR3 covers 15 residues. The germline CDR1 and CDR2 sequences are SGHTA and FQGNSA. V was pared by 5 bases and J by 0 bases, with 11 bases between. CDR3 nucleotide sequence: TGTGCCAGCAGCCTAAAGAGGGACTCCTACAATGAGCAGTTCTTC. Its protein product is CASSLKRDSYNEQFF.

The genes are TRBV5-5 and TRBJ2-2; TRBD2 matches at 10 bases. J was trimmed by 6 bases and V by 5 bases; bases with no gene match: 16. Germline V gene data show CDR1 as SGHKS and CDR2 as YYEKEE (reference sequence). This CDR3 has 18 residues. The DNA of the CDR3 is TGTGCCAGCAGACAGACCCCCCGGAGCGGGAGGGCCCCCGGGGAGCTGTTTTTT. Translation gives CASRQTPRSGRAPGELFF.

This rearrangement joins TRBV27 to TRBJ2-1; perhaps TRBD2 as D (6 bases). Trimming cost V 8 bases and J 0 bases, with 26 bases left between them. This CDR3 spans 19 amino acids. From germline, CDR1 is MNHEY and CDR2 SMNVEV (reference sequence). CDR3: CASRKNRDSVPSSYNEQFF. The CDR3 DNA is TGTGCCAGCCGCAAGAATCGGGACTCCGTCCCTAGCTCCTACAATGAGCAGTTCTTC.

V and J are TRBV4-3 and TRBJ1-2; weak D call: TRBD1 (6 bases). Trimming removed 4 bases at V and 1 base at J, with 13 bases between. This CDR3 region has 15 residues. Germline loops: CDR1 LGHNA, CDR2 YSLEER. Here the CDR3 DNA reads TGCGCCAGCAGCCCTGCCCCAGGGGTTAACTATGGCTACACCTTC. Translated, it gives CASSPAPGVNYGYTF.